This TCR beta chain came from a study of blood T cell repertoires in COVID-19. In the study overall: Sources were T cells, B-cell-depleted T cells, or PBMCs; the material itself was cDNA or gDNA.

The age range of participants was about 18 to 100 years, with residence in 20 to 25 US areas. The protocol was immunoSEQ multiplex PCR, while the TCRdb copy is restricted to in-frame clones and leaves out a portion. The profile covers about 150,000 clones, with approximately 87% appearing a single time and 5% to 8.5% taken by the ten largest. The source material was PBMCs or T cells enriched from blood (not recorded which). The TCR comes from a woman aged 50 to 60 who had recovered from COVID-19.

The CDR3 DNA follows: TGTGCCAGCAGCGTGAGCTTCCGAGGCGAGCAGTACTTC. Translation gives CASSVSFRGEQYF. This rearrangement joins TRBV9 to TRBJ2-7; D not certain. The ends were cut back, 2 bases at V and 6 bases at J, with 12 bases in the middle. The CDR3 length is 13 residues. Germline CDR1 and CDR2: SGDLS and YYNGEE.